This is a list of T cell receptor beta chains from one sample in a study of blood T cell repertoires in COVID-19. The table came from immunoSEQ multiplex PCR; TCRdb's copy has only in-frame clones and leaves some out. The data hold 160,000 or so clones, with 80% to 90% observed a single time. Material for sequencing was peripheral blood. Every receptor here comes from a woman aged 35 to 49 with acute or convalescent COVID-19. The CDR3 runs from the conserved cysteine through the conserved F or W. The D gene is left open where the match is weak. Clone size, where shown, is once, few, many, or a class for clones that have expanded.

CDR3aa: CATSDRTGSYGYTF
CDR3nt: TGTGCCACCAGTGATAGGACAGGGAGCTATGGCTACACCTTC
d_gene: TRBD1
v_gene: TRBV24-1
abundance: few
j_gene: TRBJ1-2

CDR3aa: CASSHERTGNTEAFF
CDR3nt: TGCGCCAGCAGCCACGAAAGGACAGGAAACACTGAAGCTTTCTTT
d_gene: TRBD1
v_gene: TRBV4-1
abundance: .
j_gene: TRBJ1-1

CDR3aa: CASSQVGQINTEAFF
CDR3nt: TGCGCCAGCAGCCAAGTTGGCCAAATTAACACTGAAGCTTTCTTT
d_gene: .
v_gene: TRBV4-1
abundance: .
j_gene: TRBJ1-1

CDR3aa: CASSEGFGGGYTF
CDR3nt: TGTGCCAGCAGTGAAGGGTTTGGAGGTGGCTACACCTTC
d_gene: .
v_gene: TRBV6-1
abundance: once
j_gene: TRBJ1-2

CDR3aa: CASSVGMTSGRETQYF
CDR3nt: TGTGCCAGCAGCGTAGGGATGACTAGCGGTAGGGAGACCCAGTACTTC
d_gene: TRBD2
v_gene: TRBV9
abundance: .
j_gene: TRBJ2-5

CDR3aa: CASSHPTGRGTGNTIYF
CDR3nt: TGCGCCAGCAGCCACCCGACAGGGAGAGGGACTGGAAACACCATATATTTT
d_gene: TRBD1
v_gene: TRBV4-1
abundance: .
j_gene: TRBJ1-3

CDR3aa: CASSYRGTNQPQHF
CDR3nt: TGTGCCAGCAGTTACAGGGGGACCAATCAGCCCCAGCATTTT
d_gene: TRBD1
v_gene: TRBV2
abundance: .
j_gene: TRBJ1-5

CDR3aa: CASSPGLAGVGSDTQYF
CDR3nt: TGTGCCAGCTCACCGGGACTAGCGGGAGTCGGTTCAGATACGCAGTATTTT
d_gene: TRBD2
v_gene: TRBV18
abundance: .
j_gene: TRBJ2-3

CDR3aa: CATSDKGTSGTFYNEQFF
CDR3nt: TGTGCCACCAGTGATAAGGGGACTAGTGGAACTTTCTACAATGAGCAGTTCTTC
d_gene: TRBD2
v_gene: TRBV24-1
abundance: .
j_gene: TRBJ2-1

CDR3aa: CASSIRTGLRPNYGYTF
CDR3nt: TGTGCCAGCAGTATACGGACAGGGCTGCGTCCGAACTATGGCTACACCTTC
d_gene: TRBD1
v_gene: TRBV28
abundance: .
j_gene: TRBJ1-2

CDR3aa: CASRRGSGTGTYEQYF
CDR3nt: TGTGCCAGCAGGCGCGGTTCCGGGACAGGGACCTACGAGCAGTACTTC
d_gene: TRBD1
v_gene: TRBV27
abundance: .
j_gene: TRBJ2-7

CDR3aa: CASSATGPRTYEQYF
CDR3nt: TGTGCCAGCAGTGCCACAGGGCCTAGGACCTACGAGCAGTACTTC
d_gene: .
v_gene: TRBV28
abundance: .
j_gene: TRBJ2-7

CDR3aa: CATSDFTSGSKYEQFF
CDR3nt: TGTGCCACCAGTGATTTCACTAGCGGGAGTAAGTATGAGCAGTTCTTC
d_gene: TRBD2
v_gene: TRBV24-1
abundance: .
j_gene: TRBJ2-1

CDR3aa: CASSPQVAGVPDTQYF
CDR3nt: TGTGCCAGCAGCCCGCAAGTAGCGGGAGTCCCAGATACGCAGTATTTT
d_gene: TRBD2
v_gene: TRBV7-8
abundance: .
j_gene: TRBJ2-3

CDR3aa: CASSNPLATTDTQYF
CDR3nt: TGTGCCAGCAGCAACCCACTAGCGACAACAGATACGCAGTATTTT
d_gene: TRBD2
v_gene: TRBV5-4
abundance: .
j_gene: TRBJ2-3

CDR3aa: CASSWGGLNQPQHF
CDR3nt: TGTGCCAGCAGCTGGGGGGGTTTAAATCAGCCCCAGCATTTT
d_gene: .
v_gene: TRBV7-9
abundance: .
j_gene: TRBJ1-5

CDR3aa: CAIGQGLNTGELFF
CDR3nt: TGTGCCATCGGACAGGGCCTGAACACCGGGGAGCTGTTTTTT
d_gene: TRBD1
v_gene: TRBV10-3
abundance: .
j_gene: TRBJ2-2

CDR3aa: CASRVGTGRGYEQFF
CDR3nt: TGTGCCAGCAGGGTTGGGACAGGGCGTGGGTATGAGCAGTTCTTC
d_gene: TRBD1
v_gene: TRBV28
abundance: .
j_gene: TRBJ2-1

CDR3aa: CASSQTGGAMGTQYF
CDR3nt: TGTGCCAGTAGTCAAACGGGGGGGGCCATGGGAACGCAGTATTTT
d_gene: TRBD2
v_gene: TRBV19
abundance: .
j_gene: TRBJ2-3

CDR3aa: CASSFRPGSNEKLFF
CDR3nt: TGTGCCAGCAGCTTCCGCCCCGGGTCGAATGAAAAACTGTTTTTT
d_gene: .
v_gene: TRBV7-8
abundance: .
j_gene: TRBJ1-4

CDR3aa: CASSIEEGNPAGYTF
CDR3nt: TGTGCCAGTAGTATAGAAGAGGGAAATCCGGCTGGCTACACCTTC
d_gene: .
v_gene: TRBV19
abundance: .
j_gene: TRBJ1-2

CDR3aa: CASTLLDRGSKNIQYF
CDR3nt: TGTGCCAGTACCTTACTCGACAGGGGTTCCAAAAACATTCAGTACTTC
d_gene: TRBD1
v_gene: TRBV19
abundance: .
j_gene: TRBJ2-4

CDR3aa: CASIQDSTGGGEQYF
CDR3nt: TGTGCCAGCATCCAGGACTCGACAGGGGGGGGCGAGCAGTACTTC
d_gene: TRBD1
v_gene: TRBV7-8
abundance: .
j_gene: TRBJ2-7

CDR3aa: CAISAGVTYEQYF
CDR3nt: TGTGCCATCAGTGCAGGGGTGACCTACGAGCAGTACTTC
d_gene: .
v_gene: TRBV10-3
abundance: .
j_gene: TRBJ2-7

CDR3aa: CASSRGGSNQPQHF
CDR3nt: TGTGCCAGCAGCCGGGGGGGTAGCAATCAGCCCCAGCATTTT
d_gene: .
v_gene: TRBV6-5
abundance: .
j_gene: TRBJ1-5

CDR3aa: CASSLVWAGGYEQYF
CDR3nt: TGCGCCAGCAGCTTGGTATGGGCGGGAGGCTACGAGCAGTACTTC
d_gene: TRBD2
v_gene: TRBV5-1
abundance: once
j_gene: TRBJ2-7

CDR3aa: CAIRGQGTSGANVLTF
CDR3nt: TGTGCCATCAGGGGACAGGGGACCTCTGGGGCCAACGTCCTGACTTTC
d_gene: TRBD1
v_gene: TRBV10-3
abundance: .
j_gene: TRBJ2-6

CDR3aa: CASSQGPAYGYTF
CDR3nt: TGTGCCAGCAGTCAGGGGCCCGCCTATGGCTACACCTTC
d_gene: .
v_gene: TRBV12-3/TRBV12-4
abundance: .
j_gene: TRBJ1-2

CDR3aa: CASSLEVASDTDTQYF
CDR3nt: TGTGCCAGCAGCTTGGAAGTCGCAAGCGACACAGATACGCAGTATTTT
d_gene: .
v_gene: TRBV5-6
abundance: .
j_gene: TRBJ2-3